One T cell receptor beta chain is described in this entry. These data are taken from a study of CD8+CD57+ T cells in acquired aplastic anemia. CDR3 and TCR beta VDJ profiling relied on a genomic DNA template. TCRdb reprocessed the reads via MiXCR and lists one record per CDR3 protein. The data contain around 180,000 distinct CDR3 sequences, roughly 50% of them seen just once; the ten biggest clones take up under 15%. All sequencing subjects had displayed CD8+CD57+ cell expansion on flow cytometry. The TCR sequence derives from a human donor with aplastic anemia. Material: sorted CD4+, CD8+, or CD8+CD57+ T cells (not recorded which) from PBMCs.

CDR3 amino acids: CSVGQGPNTGELFF. The CDR3 coding sequence is TGCAGCGTAGGACAGGGGCCAAACACCGGGGAGCTGTTTTTT. The gene calls are TRBV29-1 and TRBJ2-2; TRBD1 aligns across 9 bases. V shed 6 bases, J shed 2 bases, and the junction held 4 bases outside the gene matches. Germline V lookup: CDR1 SQVTM, CDR2 ANQGSEA. This CDR3 spans 14 amino acids.